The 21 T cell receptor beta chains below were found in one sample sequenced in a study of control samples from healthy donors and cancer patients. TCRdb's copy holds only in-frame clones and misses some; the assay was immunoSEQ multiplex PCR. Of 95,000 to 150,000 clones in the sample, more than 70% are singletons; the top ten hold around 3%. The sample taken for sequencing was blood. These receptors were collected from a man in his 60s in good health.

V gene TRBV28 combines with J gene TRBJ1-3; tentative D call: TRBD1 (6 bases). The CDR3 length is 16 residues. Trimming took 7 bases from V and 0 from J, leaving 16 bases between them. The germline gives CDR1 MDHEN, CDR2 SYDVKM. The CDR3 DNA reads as TGTGCCAGCACCCAATGGGGGCCCAGCTCTGGAAACACCATATATTTT. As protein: CASTQWGPSSGNTIYF.

This CDR3 is CASSDNRETQYF. DNA of the CDR3: TGTGCCAGCTCAGACAATAGGGAGACCCAGTACTTC. The chain couples TRBV18 to TRBJ2-5; no clear D gene. The CDR3 is made up of 12 amino acids. CDR1 is KGHSH and CDR2 is LQKENI in the germline V gene. V shed 5 bases and J shed 5 bases, with 9 bases lying between them.

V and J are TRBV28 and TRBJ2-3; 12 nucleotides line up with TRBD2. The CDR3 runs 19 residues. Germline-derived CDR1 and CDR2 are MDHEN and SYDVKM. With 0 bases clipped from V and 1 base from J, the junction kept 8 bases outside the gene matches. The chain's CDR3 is CASSLWSLAGGRGTDTQYF. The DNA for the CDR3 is TGTGCCAGCAGTTTATGGAGCCTAGCGGGGGGGCGAGGCACAGATACGCAGTATTTT. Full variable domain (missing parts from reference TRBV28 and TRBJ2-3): DVKVTQSSRYLVKRTGEKVFLECVQDMDHENMFWYRQDPGLGLRLIYFSYDVKMKEKGDIPEGYSVSREKKERFSLILESASTNQTSMYLCASSLWSLAGGRGTDTQYFGPGTRLTVL.

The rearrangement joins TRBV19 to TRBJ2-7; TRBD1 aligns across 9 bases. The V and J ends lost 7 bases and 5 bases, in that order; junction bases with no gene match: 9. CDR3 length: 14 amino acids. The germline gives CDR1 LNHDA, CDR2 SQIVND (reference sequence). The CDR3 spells CASKADRGSHEQYF. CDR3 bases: TGTGCCAGTAAGGCCGACAGGGGGTCCCACGAGCAGTACTTC.

CDR3: CASSIREGRAYSNQPQHF. In DNA form, the CDR3 reads TGTGCCAGTAGTATAAGGGAGGGCAGGGCGTATAGCAATCAGCCCCAGCATTTT. The rearrangement links TRBV19 to TRBJ1-5, with D maybe TRBD1 (5 bases). CDR3 length equals 18 residues. Germline CDR1 reads LNHDA; CDR2 reads SQIVND (reference sequence). V shed 2 bases and J shed 0 bases, with 17 bases lying between them.

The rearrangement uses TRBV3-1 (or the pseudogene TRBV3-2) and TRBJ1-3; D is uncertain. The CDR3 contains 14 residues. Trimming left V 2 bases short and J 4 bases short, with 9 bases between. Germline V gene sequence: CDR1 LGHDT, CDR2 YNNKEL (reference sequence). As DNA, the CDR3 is TGTGCCAGCAGCCAACCGCCCCCCGGAAACACCATATATTTT. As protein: CASSQPPPGNTIYF.

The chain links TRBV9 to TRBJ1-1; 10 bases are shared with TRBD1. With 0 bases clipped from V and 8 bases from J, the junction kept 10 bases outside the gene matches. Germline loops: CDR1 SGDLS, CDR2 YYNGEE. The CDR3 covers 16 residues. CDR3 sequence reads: CASSVDETGGEFEAFF. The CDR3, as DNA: TGTGCCAGCAGCGTAGACGAGACAGGGGGCGAGTTCGAAGCTTTCTTT.

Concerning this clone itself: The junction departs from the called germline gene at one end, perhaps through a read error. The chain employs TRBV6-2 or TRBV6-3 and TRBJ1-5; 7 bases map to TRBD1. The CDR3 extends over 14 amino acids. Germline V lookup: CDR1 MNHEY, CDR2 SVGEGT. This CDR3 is CASSYWDRNQPQHF. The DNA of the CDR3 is TGTGCCAGCAGCTACTGGGACAGAAATCAGCCCCAGCATTTT.

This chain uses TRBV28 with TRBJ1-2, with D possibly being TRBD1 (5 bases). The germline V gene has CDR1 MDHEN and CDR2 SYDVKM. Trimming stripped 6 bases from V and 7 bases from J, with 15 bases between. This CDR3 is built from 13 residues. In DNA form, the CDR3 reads TGTGCCAGCAGGCCCGGGGCCCCTCCTGGCTACACCTTC. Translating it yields CASRPGAPPGYTF.

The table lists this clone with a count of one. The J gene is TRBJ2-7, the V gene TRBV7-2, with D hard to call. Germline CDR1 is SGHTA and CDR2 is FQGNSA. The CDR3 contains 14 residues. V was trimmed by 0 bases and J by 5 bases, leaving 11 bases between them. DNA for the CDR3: TGTGCCAGCAGCTTAGCTTCAGCCAAACACGAGCAGTACTTC. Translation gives CASSLASAKHEQYF.

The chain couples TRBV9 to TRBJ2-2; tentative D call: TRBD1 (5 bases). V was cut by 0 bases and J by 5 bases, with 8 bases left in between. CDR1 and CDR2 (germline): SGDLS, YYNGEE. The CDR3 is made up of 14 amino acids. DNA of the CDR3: TGTGCCAGCAGCGTAGACGACAGTACCGGGGAGCTGTTTTTT. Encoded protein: CASSVDDSTGELFF.

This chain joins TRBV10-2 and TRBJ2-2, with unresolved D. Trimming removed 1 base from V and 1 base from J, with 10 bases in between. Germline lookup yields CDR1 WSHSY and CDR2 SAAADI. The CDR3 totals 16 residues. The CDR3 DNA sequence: TGCGCCAGCAGTGAGTTACGCCTAAGGAACACCGGGGAGCTGTTTTTT. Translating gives CASSELRLRNTGELFF.

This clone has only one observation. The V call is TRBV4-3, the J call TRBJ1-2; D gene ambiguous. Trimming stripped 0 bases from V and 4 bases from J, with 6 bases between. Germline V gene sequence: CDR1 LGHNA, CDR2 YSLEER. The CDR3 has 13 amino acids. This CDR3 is CASSQDPGYGYTF. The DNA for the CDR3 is TGCGCCAGCAGCCAAGACCCAGGCTATGGCTACACCTTC.

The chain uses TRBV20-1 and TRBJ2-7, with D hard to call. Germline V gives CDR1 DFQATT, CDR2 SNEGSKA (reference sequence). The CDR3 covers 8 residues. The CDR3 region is CTGYEQYF. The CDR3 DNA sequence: TGCACCGGATACGAGCAGTACTTC.

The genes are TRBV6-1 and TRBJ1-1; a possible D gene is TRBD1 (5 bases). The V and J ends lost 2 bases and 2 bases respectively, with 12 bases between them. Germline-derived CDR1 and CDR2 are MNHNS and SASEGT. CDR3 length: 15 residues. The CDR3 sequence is CASSERPGSNTEAFF. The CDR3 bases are TGTGCCAGCAGTGAACGCCCAGGGAGTAACACTGAAGCTTTCTTT.

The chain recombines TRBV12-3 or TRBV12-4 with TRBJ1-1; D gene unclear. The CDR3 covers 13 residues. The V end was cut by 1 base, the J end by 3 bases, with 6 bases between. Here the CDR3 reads CASSLETYTEAFF. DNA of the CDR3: TGTGCCAGCAGTTTAGAGACCTACACTGAAGCTTTCTTT.

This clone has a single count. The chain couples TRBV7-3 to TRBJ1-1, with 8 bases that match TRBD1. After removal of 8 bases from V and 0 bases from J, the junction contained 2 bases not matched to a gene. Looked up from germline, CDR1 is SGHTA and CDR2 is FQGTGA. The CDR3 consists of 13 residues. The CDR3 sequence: CASQDRVNTEAFF. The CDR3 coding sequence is TGTGCCAGCCAGGACAGGGTGAACACTGAAGCTTTCTTT.

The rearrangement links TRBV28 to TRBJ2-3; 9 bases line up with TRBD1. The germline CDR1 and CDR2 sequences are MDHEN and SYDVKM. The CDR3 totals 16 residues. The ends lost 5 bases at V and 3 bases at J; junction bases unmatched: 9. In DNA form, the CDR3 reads TGTGCCAGCAGTACCACCGGGACAGGGAAGACAGATACGCAGTATTTT. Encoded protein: CASSTTGTGKTDTQYF.

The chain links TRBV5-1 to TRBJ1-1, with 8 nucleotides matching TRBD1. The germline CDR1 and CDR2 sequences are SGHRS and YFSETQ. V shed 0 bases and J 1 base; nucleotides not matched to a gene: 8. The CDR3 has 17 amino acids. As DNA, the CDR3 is TGCGCCAGCAGCTTGGAACCCGGACAGGGAAAGAACACTGAAGCTTTCTTT. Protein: CASSLEPGQGKNTEAFF.

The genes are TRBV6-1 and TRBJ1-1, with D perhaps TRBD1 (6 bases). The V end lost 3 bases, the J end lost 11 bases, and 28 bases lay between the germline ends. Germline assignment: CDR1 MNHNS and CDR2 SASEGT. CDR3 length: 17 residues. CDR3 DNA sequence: TGTGCCAGCAGTGAGCTTGGGGGCAGGATGGGGTTGGTGGCGGCTTTCTTT. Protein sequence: CASSELGGRMGLVAAFF.

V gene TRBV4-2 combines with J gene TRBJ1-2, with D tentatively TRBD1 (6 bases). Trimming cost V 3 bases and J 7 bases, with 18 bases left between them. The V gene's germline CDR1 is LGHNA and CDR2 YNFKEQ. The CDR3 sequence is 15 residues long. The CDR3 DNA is TGTGCCAGCAGCCAGACACCGGACAGTAAGGGTGGCTACACCTTC. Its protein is CASSQTPDSKGGYTF.